Presented here are 10 T cell receptor beta chains from one specimen sequenced in a study of CD8 T cells in Susac syndrome. An amount of RNA that ranged from roughly 0.5 to 1 ug was reverse transcribed with random hexamers. TCRdb re-analysed the immunoSEQ multiplex PCR reads in MiXCR, keeping a single row per CDR3 protein. The data show around 59,000 distinct CDR3 sequences, with approximately 94% seen just once and approximately 0.21% held by the top ten. Source material: CD8+ T cells from PBMCs. The receptors stem from a human donor in good health.

This chain uses TRBV6-1 with TRBJ2-3, with D possibly TRBD1 on 5 matching bases. Trimming took 3 bases from V and 3 from J, leaving 16 bases between them. This CDR3 region has 16 residues. Germline CDR1 MNHNS, CDR2 SASEGT. The CDR3 DNA follows: TGTGCCAGCAGTGAGCAGGGATGGGAAAGGACAGATACGCAGTATTTT. Translation: CASSEQGWERTDTQYF.

The gene calls are TRBV2 and TRBJ2-5, with 10 bases lining up with TRBD1. The CDR3 is made up of 16 amino acids. V shed 7 bases and J 3 bases; nucleotides not matched to a gene: 11. Germline V lookup: CDR1 SNHLY, CDR2 FYNNEI. The CDR3 sequence: CASNWIGDRGEETQYF. The CDR3 DNA reads TGTGCCAGCAACTGGATTGGGGACAGGGGAGAAGAGACCCAGTACTTC.

The gene calls are TRBV10-3 and TRBJ2-7; 8 positions match TRBD2. V gave up 5 bases and J gave up 0 bases; unmatched junction bases: 9. The CDR3 has 16 residues. Germline V lookup: CDR1 ENHRY, CDR2 SYGVKD. CDR3 residues: CAISSPREGSSYEQYF. CDR3 nucleotides: TGTGCCATCAGTTCACCCCGGGAGGGGAGCTCCTACGAGCAGTACTTC.

CDR3 region: CASTWTDSSYEQYF. CDR3 coding DNA: TGTGCCAGCACCTGGACAGATAGCTCCTACGAGCAGTACTTC. The chain has TRBV2 and TRBJ2-7; D might be TRBD1 (6 bases). Germline-derived CDR1 and CDR2 are SNHLY and FYNNEI. There are 14 residues in the CDR3. Trimming removed 7 bases from V and 0 bases from J, with 13 bases in between.

The chain recombines TRBV7-9 with TRBJ1-5, with 12 bases lining up with TRBD1. Trimming took 0 bases from V and 6 from J; bases not matched to a gene: 3. CDR1 is SEHNR, CDR2 FQNEAQ, per germline (reference sequence). The CDR3 is 16 residues long. The CDR3 region is CASSLAGTGGPQPQHF. The CDR3 DNA reads TGTGCCAGCAGCTTAGCCGGGACAGGGGGCCCTCAGCCCCAGCATTTT. Complete variable domain (other parts from reference TRBV7-9 and TRBJ1-5): DTGVSQNPRHKITKRGQNVTFRCDPISEHNRLYWYRQTLGQGPEFLTYFQNEAQLEKSRLLSDRFSAERPKGSFSTLEIQRTEQGDSAMYLCASSLAGTGGPQPQHFGDGTRLSIL.

This chain connects TRBV20-1 to TRBJ2-7; 7 bases line up with TRBD1. CDR1 is DFQATT, CDR2 SNEGSKA, per germline (reference sequence). V was pared by 6 bases and J by 2 bases, with 13 bases of the junction left unmatched. There are 15 residues in the CDR3. CDR3 protein: CSAIPTTGPAYEQYF. The CDR3 DNA reads TGCAGTGCCATCCCTACGACAGGGCCGGCCTACGAGCAGTACTTC.

The chain is built from TRBV10-3 and TRBJ1-1; no clear D gene. V lost 0 bases, J lost 4 bases, and 3 bases lay in between. Germline V lookup: CDR1 ENHRY, CDR2 SYGVKD. The CDR3 contains 12 residues. Here the CDR3 reads CAISESGTEAFF. Written as DNA, the CDR3 is TGTGCCATCAGTGAGTCGGGCACTGAAGCTTTCTTT.

The rearrangement uses TRBV5-6 and TRBJ1-1; D unclear. The CDR3 runs to 16 residues. The V and J ends lost 2 bases and 1 base respectively, with 15 bases between them. CDR1 is SGHDT, CDR2 YYEEEE, per germline. The CDR3 DNA reads as TGTGCCAGCAGCTTCTTTTTATGGGAGGAGAACACTGAAGCTTTCTTT. Residues: CASSFFLWEENTEAFF.

The chain combines TRBV4-1 with TRBJ1-6; D is unclear. The CDR3 covers 18 residues. Germline loops: CDR1 MGHRA, CDR2 YSYEKL. V lost 2 bases to trimming and J lost 6 bases, with 20 bases between them. The CDR3 is CASSQQTWAQLSNSPLHF. CDR3 sequence (DNA): TGCGCCAGCAGCCAACAAACTTGGGCCCAACTCTCTAATTCACCCCTCCACTTT.

The chain links TRBV12-3 or TRBV12-4 to TRBJ1-4, with D perhaps matching TRBD1 (5 bases). V was trimmed by 3 bases and J by 12 bases, leaving 14 bases between them. The CDR3 runs to 13 residues. The CDR3 DNA reads TGTGCCAGCAGTTTTCCCGGGGGTTTGGAACTGTTTTTT. It is translated as CASSFPGGLELFF.